A selection of T cell receptor beta chains follows, all from one sample in a study of multiple sclerosis patients with progressive multifocal leukoencephalopathy. TCRdb's table, derived via immunoSEQ multiplex PCR, lists solely in-frame clones and lacks some. The sample has tens of thousands of clones, around 85% seen once. Here the sequenced sample was PBMCs, taken from a patient treated with natalizumab. The source is a woman in her 30s with progressive multifocal leukoencephalopathy. Both conserved end residues are part of each CDR3. The order of the fields is J gene, clone size, D gene, CDR3 length, V gene, CDR3 DNA, CDR3 protein. The D gene is left open where the match is weak. Clone size, where shown, is once, few, many, or a class for clones that have expanded.

J: TRBJ1-2
size: -
D: -
length: 14
V: TRBV28
DNA: TGTGCCAGCAGTTTGGGAGGGCCTAGCTATGGCTACACCTTC
CDR3: CASSLGGPSYGYTF

J: TRBJ2-5
size: few
D: TRBD2
length: 15
V: TRBV5-5
DNA: TGTGCCAGCAGCTCAGGACTAGCGGAGCAAGAGACCCAGTACTTC
CDR3: CASSSGLAEQETQYF

J: TRBJ1-5
size: few
D: TRBD1
length: 16
V: TRBV19
DNA: TGTGCCAGTAGTCCCCTCACCAGGGGGCTCAGGCAGCCCCAGCATTTT
CDR3: CASSPLTRGLRQPQHF

J: TRBJ1-1
size: -
D: -
length: 13
V: TRBV27
DNA: TGTGCCAGCAGTCCGAGGACAACTTTTGAAGCTTTCTTT
CDR3: CASSPRTTFEAFF

J: TRBJ2-1
size: once
D: -
length: 13
V: TRBV4-2
DNA: TGTGCCAGCAGCCAAGATCGGGACAATGAGCAGTTCTTC
CDR3: CASSQDRDNEQFF

J: TRBJ1-2
size: -
D: -
length: 15
V: TRBV11-2
DNA: TGTGCCAGCAGCCTAGGGGACGGAAACTTCTATGGCTACACCTTC
CDR3: CASSLGDGNFYGYTF

J: TRBJ2-5
size: -
D: -
length: 13
V: TRBV7-9
DNA: TGTGCCAGCAGCTTTAGGGGTCAAGAGACCCAGTACTTC
CDR3: CASSFRGQETQYF

J: TRBJ1-1
size: -
D: -
length: 15
V: TRBV6-5
DNA: TGTGCCAGCTGCTCAGGGGCTTTGGGGAACACTGAAGCTTTCTTT
CDR3: CASCSGALGNTEAFF

J: TRBJ1-1
size: -
D: -
length: 11
V: TRBV12-5
DNA: TGTGCTAGTGCCGCTATGGACGAAGCTTTCTTT
CDR3: CASAAMDEAFF

J: TRBJ2-3
size: -
D: TRBD2
length: 13
V: TRBV27
DNA: TGTGCCAGCACTAGCGGGAATAGTGATACGCAGTATTTT
CDR3: CASTSGNSDTQYF

J: TRBJ1-3
size: -
D: -
length: 16
V: TRBV9
DNA: TGTGCCAGCAGCGTAGAGGGATTCCTCTTTGGAAACACCATATATTTT
CDR3: CASSVEGFLFGNTIYF

J: TRBJ1-1
size: -
D: -
length: 12
V: TRBV6-5
DNA: TGTGCCAGCTCCGAGGGGTTTACTGAAGCTTTCTTT
CDR3: CASSEGFTEAFF

J: TRBJ2-3
size: once
D: TRBD1
length: 15
V: TRBV6-4
DNA: TGTGCCAGCAGTGACTCGACAGGGGACACAGATACGCAGTATTTT
CDR3: CASSDSTGDTDTQYF

J: TRBJ1-2
size: -
D: -
length: 11
V: TRBV29-1
DNA: TGCAGCGTTGAGGACTACTATGGCTACACCTTC
CDR3: CSVEDYYGYTF

J: TRBJ2-7
size: -
D: TRBD2
length: 19
V: TRBV30
DNA: TGTGCCTGGAGGCCCCCCCCAGCGCTAGCGGGGAGAAAGGTCTACGAGCAGTACTTC
CDR3: CAWRPPPALAGRKVYEQYF

J: TRBJ2-7
size: -
D: TRBD1
length: 12
V: TRBV18
DNA: TGTGCCAGCTCTCCAGGGGGCTACGAGCAGTACTTC
CDR3: CASSPGGYEQYF

J: TRBJ2-1
size: -
D: -
length: 16
V: TRBV7-2
DNA: TGTGCCAGCAGCCTGACGGCGTTGAGCTCCTACAATGAGCAGTTCTTC
CDR3: CASSLTALSSYNEQFF

J: TRBJ1-3
size: -
D: TRBD1
length: 16
V: TRBV5-1
DNA: TGCGCCAGCAGCTTGGCCCAGGGGGCTTATGGAAACACCATATATTTT
CDR3: CASSLAQGAYGNTIYF

J: TRBJ2-4
size: -
D: -
length: 16
V: TRBV10-3
DNA: TGTGCCATCAGTGAGTCGGGGGGAGAGCACAAAAACATTCAGTACTTC
CDR3: CAISESGGEHKNIQYF

J: TRBJ1-3
size: -
D: -
length: 14
V: TRBV19
DNA: TGTGCCAGTAGTATGAGATCGAGTGGAAACACCATATATTTT
CDR3: CASSMRSSGNTIYF

J: TRBJ2-1
size: -
D: TRBD2
length: 15
V: TRBV6-1
DNA: TGTGCCAGCAGCCCCAGACTAGCGGGGGGAGACGAGCAGTTCTTC
CDR3: CASSPRLAGGDEQFF

J: TRBJ1-4
size: -
D: TRBD1
length: 15
V: TRBV6-5
DNA: TGTGCCAGCAGTTATTTTCAGGGGGGTGGAGAAAAACTGTTTTTT
CDR3: CASSYFQGGGEKLFF

J: TRBJ2-6
size: -
D: TRBD1
length: 17
V: TRBV28
DNA: TGTGCCAGCAGCGGACAGGGGGCGGCCGCTGGGGCCAACGTCCTGACTTTC
CDR3: CASSGQGAAAGANVLTF

J: TRBJ1-1
size: -
D: TRBD1
length: 15
V: TRBV4-1
DNA: TGCGCCAGCAGCGGCCACCGGGACAGGGGGCCGGGAGCTTTCTTT
CDR3: CASSGHRDRGPGAFF

J: TRBJ2-7
size: -
D: -
length: 14
V: TRBV19
DNA: TGTGCCAGTAGTCCCGGCAGGCTACCCTACGAGCAGTACTTC
CDR3: CASSPGRLPYEQYF

J: TRBJ2-7
size: -
D: TRBD1
length: 15
V: TRBV18
DNA: TGTGCCAGCTCACAAGGGACAGGGGGTAGCGACGAGCAGTACTTC
CDR3: CASSQGTGGSDEQYF

J: TRBJ1-2
size: -
D: TRBD1
length: 15
V: TRBV5-1
DNA: TGCGCCAGCAGCCAACGGACAGGGGACCCCTATGGCTACACCTTC
CDR3: CASSQRTGDPYGYTF

J: TRBJ2-7
size: -
D: -
length: 15
V: TRBV2
DNA: TGTGCCAGCAGGGACTTGGGGGGCGGCCCCTACGAGCAGTACTTC
CDR3: CASRDLGGGPYEQYF

J: TRBJ1-5
size: -
D: -
length: 14
V: TRBV29-1
DNA: TGCAGCGTCTGGGACCCCGGGGAGGGTCAGCCCCAGCATTTT
CDR3: CSVWDPGEGQPQHF

J: TRBJ2-2
size: -
D: -
length: 15
V: TRBV5-4
DNA: TGTGCCAGCAGCCGGGACGGACCGAACACCGGGGAGCTGTTTTTT
CDR3: CASSRDGPNTGELFF

J: TRBJ2-2
size: once
D: -
length: 14
V: TRBV5-5
DNA: TGTGCCAGCACCCCCGGTTTGGTGGCCGGGGAGCTGTTTTTT
CDR3: CASTPGLVAGELFF

J: TRBJ2-1
size: -
D: TRBD1
length: 14
V: TRBV11-2
DNA: TGTGCCAGCAGCTGGGGGACAGGGTTGAATGAGCAGTTCTTC
CDR3: CASSWGTGLNEQFF

J: TRBJ1-4
size: -
D: TRBD1
length: 16
V: TRBV4-1
DNA: TGCGCCAGCAGCCGGGTGGGGACAGCAACTAATGAAAAACTGTTTTTT
CDR3: CASSRVGTATNEKLFF

J: TRBJ2-2
size: -
D: -
length: 11
V: TRBV7-9
DNA: TGTGCCAGCAGCCCCCCGGGGGAGCTGTTTTTT
CDR3: CASSPPGELFF

J: TRBJ1-6
size: -
D: -
length: 13
V: TRBV6-6
DNA: TGTGCCAGTTGGACGGGAGATAATTCACCCCTCCACTTT
CDR3: CASWTGDNSPLHF

J: TRBJ2-5
size: -
D: -
length: 15
V: TRBV29-1
DNA: TGCAGCGTTGCGTTTGCAGAACTTTTCCAAGAGACCCAGTACTTC
CDR3: CSVAFAELFQETQYF

J: TRBJ1-1
size: -
D: -
length: 12
V: TRBV10-1
DNA: TGCGCCAACCAGAGGGGGAACACTGAAGCTTTCTTT
CDR3: CANQRGNTEAFF

J: TRBJ1-1
size: few
D: TRBD1
length: 15
V: TRBV5-6
DNA: TGTGCCAGCAGCCCAGACAGGGGAAGCAACACTGAAGCTTTCTTT
CDR3: CASSPDRGSNTEAFF

J: TRBJ1-5
size: -
D: -
length: 15
V: TRBV30
DNA: TGTGCCTGGAGTCCTACCACAGGGATCAATCAGCCCCAGCATTTT
CDR3: CAWSPTTGINQPQHF

J: TRBJ2-4
size: -
D: -
length: 13
V: TRBV29-1
DNA: TGCAGCGTTGAGACTGGGGGCGCGAACATTCAGTACTTC
CDR3: CSVETGGANIQYF

J: TRBJ1-2
size: -
D: -
length: 15
V: TRBV27
DNA: TGTGCCAGCAGTGGGAGATCGGTATCCAACTATGGCTACACCTTC
CDR3: CASSGRSVSNYGYTF

J: TRBJ2-7
size: -
D: TRBD2
length: 14
V: TRBV7-8
DNA: TGTGCCAGCAGCTCGGGACTAGGGGGCTACGAGCAGTACTTC
CDR3: CASSSGLGGYEQYF

J: TRBJ1-2
size: -
D: -
length: 13
V: TRBV5-8
DNA: TGTGCCAGCAGCTTGGACAGCGGCTATGGCTACACCTTC
CDR3: CASSLDSGYGYTF

J: TRBJ1-2
size: few
D: -
length: 15
V: TRBV7-9
DNA: TGTGCCAGCAGCTTAGTCCGGGCTGCCAACTATGGCTACACCTTC
CDR3: CASSLVRAANYGYTF

J: TRBJ1-2
size: -
D: -
length: 16
V: TRBV14
DNA: TGTGCCAGCAGCCAAGATTCAACAGCCTCTAACTATGGCTACACCTTC
CDR3: CASSQDSTASNYGYTF

J: TRBJ2-3
size: -
D: -
length: 14
V: TRBV9
DNA: TGTGCCAGCAGCGTAGCGGACAGCACAGATACGCAGTATTTT
CDR3: CASSVADSTDTQYF

J: TRBJ1-2
size: -
D: -
length: 17
V: TRBV23-1
DNA: TGCGCCAGCAGTATGTCACTGTTACGCAGAAAGACCTATGGCTACACCTTC
CDR3: CASSMSLLRRKTYGYTF

J: TRBJ1-4
size: -
D: -
length: 15
V: TRBV15
DNA: TGTGCCACCAATAGTTTTGGCAGCCCTAATGAAAAACTGTTTTTT
CDR3: CATNSFGSPNEKLFF

J: TRBJ2-3
size: -
D: -
length: 12
V: TRBV9
DNA: TGTGCCAGCAGCGCTAAGGGAGATACGCAGTATTTT
CDR3: CASSAKGDTQYF

J: TRBJ2-7
size: -
D: -
length: 17
V: TRBV15
DNA: TGTGCCACCAGCAGAGATTTTGCTCGGGGGGCGGGCGACGAGCAGTACTTC
CDR3: CATSRDFARGAGDEQYF

J: TRBJ2-6
size: -
D: TRBD2
length: 16
V: TRBV4-2
DNA: TGTGCCAGCAGCTCCCGAGCGGGGGCTGGGGCCAACGTCCTGACTTTC
CDR3: CASSSRAGAGANVLTF

J: TRBJ2-3
size: -
D: -
length: 16
V: TRBV11-2
DNA: TGTGCCAGCACCCTCATGGCAGGCCAACCCACAGATACGCAGTATTTT
CDR3: CASTLMAGQPTDTQYF

J: TRBJ2-3
size: -
D: -
length: 17
V: TRBV7-9
DNA: TGTGCCAGCAGCTTAGGAGCAGCGGAGTGGGGCACAGATACGCAGTATTTT
CDR3: CASSLGAAEWGTDTQYF

J: TRBJ1-2
size: few
D: TRBD1
length: 15
V: TRBV7-9
DNA: TGTGCCAGCAGCCCCGGACAGGGGTGGCCTCAAGGCTACACCTTC
CDR3: CASSPGQGWPQGYTF